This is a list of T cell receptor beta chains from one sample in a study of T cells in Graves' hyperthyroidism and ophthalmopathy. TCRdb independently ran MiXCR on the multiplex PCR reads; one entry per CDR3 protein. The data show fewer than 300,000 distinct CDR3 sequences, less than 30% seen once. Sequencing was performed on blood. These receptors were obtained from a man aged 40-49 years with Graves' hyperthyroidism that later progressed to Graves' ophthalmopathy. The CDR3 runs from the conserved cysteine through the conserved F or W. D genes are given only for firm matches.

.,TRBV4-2,CASSQEFVMTRPQHF
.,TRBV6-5,CASSYLSRDSPLHF
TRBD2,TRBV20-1,CSAREVAGAIYEQYF
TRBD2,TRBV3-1,CASSIPGVAGENIQYF
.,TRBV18,CASSPSATSNQPQHF
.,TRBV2,CASSVEDRDGYTF
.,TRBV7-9,CASSHKGGGTEAFF
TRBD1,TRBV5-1,CASGRQGPATEAFF
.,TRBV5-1,CASSLVAGQDEQYF
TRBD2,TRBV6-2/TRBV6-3,CASSYPRLGRGSSYEQYF
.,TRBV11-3,CASSLGVGYTF
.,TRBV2,CASSSPGQRETQYF
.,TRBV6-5,CASSYSGDAEAFF
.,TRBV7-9,CASSLIRRHGELFF
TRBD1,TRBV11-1,CASSFPQDRGLDEQYF
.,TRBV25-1,CASSEKGVLSYEQYF
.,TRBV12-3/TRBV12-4,CASSPVAGGGETQHF
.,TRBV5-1,CASSLGPEGETQYF
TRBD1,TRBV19,CASSPPGGWAEAFF
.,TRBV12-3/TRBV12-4,CASTYTGFGYTF
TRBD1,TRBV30,CAWNLIDRVRLGYTF
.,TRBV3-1,CASSPSETYEQYF
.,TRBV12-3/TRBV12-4,CASSRQVGAKNTEAFF
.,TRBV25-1,CAGRAGEQETQYF